What follows are 24 T cell receptor beta chains derived from one specimen sequenced in a study of blood T cell repertoires in COVID-19. Data came from immunoSEQ multiplex PCR; TCRdb stores just in-frame clones and leaves some out. The repertoire holds 250,000 or so clones, 88% seen once, with around 6.6% in the top ten. The material sequenced was peripheral blood. Receptors were obtained from a woman in her twenties or thirties with COVID-19, enrolled during active disease.

The V and J genes are TRBV6-5 and TRBJ1-2, with a weak D call TRBD1 (6 bases). Trimming stripped 6 bases from V and 1 base from J, with 15 bases between. There are 15 residues in the CDR3. The germline CDR1 and CDR2 sequences are MNHEY and SVGAGI. CDR3 loop: CASRAQGSINYGYTF. As DNA, the CDR3 is TGTGCCAGCAGGGCACAGGGAAGTATTAACTATGGCTACACCTTC.

The V gene is TRBV7-8, the J gene TRBJ2-3, with 7 bases aligning to TRBD2. V shed 5 bases, J shed 5 bases, and the junction held 13 bases outside the gene matches. This CDR3 has 16 residues. Germline V gives CDR1 SGHVS, CDR2 FQNEAQ. Written as DNA, the CDR3 is TGTGCCAGCAGCCCGCCCCAGCGGGAACTTGGAGATACGCAGTATTTT. Translating it yields CASSPPQRELGDTQYF.

The chain uses TRBV13 and TRBJ1-2, with a tentative D call TRBD1 (5 bases). There are 14 residues in the CDR3. Per germline, CDR1 PRHDT and CDR2 FYEKMQ (reference sequence). Trimming pared 5 bases from V and 8 bases from J, leaving 18 bases between. CDR3 region: CASSARQGKYGYTF. The CDR3 coding sequence is TGTGCCAGCAGCGCACGGCAGGGTAAGTACGGCTACACCTTC.

The chain carries TRBV9 and TRBJ2-4; 11 bases line up with TRBD2. The trim removed 0 bases at V and 4 bases at J, leaving 3 bases unmatched. CDR3 size: 16 residues. The germline V gene encodes CDR1 SGDLS and CDR2 YYNGEE. The CDR3 sequence: CASSVDLAGGKNIQYF. DNA of the CDR3: TGTGCCAGCAGCGTAGACCTAGCGGGAGGTAAAAACATTCAGTACTTC.

This sequence joins TRBV28 and TRBJ2-5; unclear D gene. V was trimmed by 6 bases and J by 1 base, leaving 18 bases between them. The CDR3 sequence is 16 residues long. Germline-derived CDR1 and CDR2 are MDHEN and SYDVKM. The CDR3 nucleotides read TGTGCCAGCAGCTCTGTTCCCCCGCCGGTCCAAGAGACCCAGTACTTC. Translation gives CASSSVPPPVQETQYF.

This clone was seen once. The CDR3 loop reads CASSQRTRSPLAKNIQYF. In DNA form, the CDR3 reads TGTGCCAGCAGCCAAAGGACACGCTCCCCCCTAGCCAAAAACATTCAGTACTTC. V usage is TRBV3-1 (or the pseudogene TRBV3-2) and J usage is TRBJ2-4; D may be TRBD1 (5 bases). The CDR3 is made up of 18 amino acids. Looked up from germline, CDR1 is LGHDT and CDR2 is YNNKEL (reference sequence). Trimming took 2 bases from V and 0 from J, leaving 17 bases between them.

The chain carries TRBV7-2 and TRBJ2-5; 7 bases agree with TRBD2. CDR3 size: 16 residues. Losses at the gene ends were 3 bases for V and 0 bases for J; bases not matched to a gene: 7. Germline V gene lookup returns CDR1 SGHTA and CDR2 FQGNSA. CDR3 sequence (DNA): TGTGCCAGCAGCTTGAACCCAGCGGGGAACCAAGAGACCCAGTACTTC. Protein sequence: CASSLNPAGNQETQYF. Filled out from reference TRBV7-2 and TRBJ2-5, the complete variable domain reads GAGVSQSPSNKVTEKGKDVELRCDPISGHTALYWYRQSLGQGLEFLIYFQGNSAPDKSGLPSDRFSAERTGGSVSTLTIQRTQQEDSAVYLCASSLNPAGNQETQYFGPGTRLLVL.

The rearrangement links TRBV28 to TRBJ2-7; D remains ambiguous. Germline V lookup: CDR1 MDHEN, CDR2 SYDVKM. Trimming left V 7 bases short and J 2 bases short, with 9 bases between. This CDR3 is 12 amino acids long. Here the CDR3 reads CASKYGPYEQYF. The CDR3 bases are TGTGCCAGCAAGTACGGTCCCTACGAGCAGTACTTC.

The V and J genes are TRBV7-9 and TRBJ2-1; D unresolved. Germline V lookup: CDR1 SEHNR, CDR2 FQNEAQ (reference sequence). V was trimmed by 2 bases and J by 10 bases, leaving 15 bases between them. The CDR3 covers 14 residues. The CDR3 DNA sequence: TGTGCCAGCAGCTTACTAGGAATTGACGAAGAGCAGTTCTTC. This translates into CASSLLGIDEEQFF.

The chain carries TRBV5-1 and TRBJ2-5; possible D gene TRBD2, 6 bases. CDR1 is SGHRS and CDR2 is YFSETQ in the germline V gene. The V gene lost 4 bases and the J gene lost 1 base, with 11 bases spanning the gap. The CDR3 spans 14 residues. This chain's CDR3 is CASSKGDFQETQYF. The CDR3 DNA follows: TGCGCCAGCAGCAAAGGGGACTTCCAAGAGACCCAGTACTTC.

V and J are TRBV29-1 and TRBJ2-4, with TRBD2 matching 7 bases. In germline, CDR1 is SQVTM, CDR2 ANQGSEA. With V trimmed by 0 bases and J by 9 bases, 8 bases remained unmatched. This CDR3 has 14 amino acids. The CDR3: CSVEDGGGSTIQYF. CDR3 nucleotides: TGCAGCGTTGAAGACGGCGGCGGGAGTACCATTCAGTACTTC.

The rearrangement links TRBV18 to TRBJ2-2, with a weak D call TRBD2 (5 bases). The CDR3 covers 15 residues. Germline values: CDR1 KGHSH, CDR2 LQKENI. V shed 2 bases and J shed 8 bases, with 15 bases lying between them. The CDR3 DNA follows: TGTGCCAGCTCACCAGCTGCGGGCCCGGATGGGGAGCTGTTTTTT. This sequence encodes CASSPAAGPDGELFF.

This sequence joins TRBV6-2 or TRBV6-3 and TRBJ2-1; the D gene is possibly TRBD1 (5 bases). The CDR3 extends over 15 amino acids. V was cut by 2 bases and J by 4 bases, with 12 bases left in between. Germline V gene sequence: CDR1 MNHEY, CDR2 SVGEGT. This CDR3 reads CASSYQGPPYNEQFF. In DNA form, the CDR3 reads TGTGCCAGCAGTTACCAGGGCCCACCGTACAATGAGCAGTTCTTC.

The chain employs TRBV5-6 and TRBJ2-4, with TRBD1 as a possible D gene (6 bases). Trimming shortened V by 3 bases and J by 7 bases, and 14 bases separated the two germline ends. CDR1 is SGHDT, CDR2 YYEEEE, per germline. The CDR3 totals 14 residues. CDR3 sequence: CASSSDSLRNIQYF. The CDR3, as DNA: TGTGCCAGCAGCTCGGACAGCCTGAGGAACATTCAGTACTTC.

The gene calls are TRBV7-8 and TRBJ1-5, with D tentatively TRBD1 (5 bases). The CDR3 totals 16 residues. Per germline, CDR1 SGHVS and CDR2 FQNEAQ. V lost 0 bases and J lost 5, with 14 bases in between. The CDR3 DNA is TGTGCCAGCAGCTTAGCAAAGGGGCCCGAATATCAGCCCCAGCATTTT. Protein sequence: CASSLAKGPEYQPQHF.

The chain uses TRBV11-3 and TRBJ2-2, with 7 bases fitting TRBD1. V shed 3 bases, J shed 7 bases, and the junction held 11 bases outside the gene matches. Germline V gene lookup returns CDR1 SGHNT and CDR2 YENEEA. The length of the CDR3 is 16 residues. The DNA of the CDR3 is TGTGCCAGCAGCTTCCACAGGGGAGAAGGGATCGGGGAGCTGTTTTTT. Protein sequence: CASSFHRGEGIGELFF.

The rearrangement joins TRBV28 to TRBJ2-7, with TRBD1 identical over 7 bases. CDR1 and CDR2 from the germline V gene are MDHEN and SYDVKM. V lost 5 bases and J lost 2; bases outside the gene matches: 18. CDR3 length equals 18 residues. The CDR3 coding sequence is TGTGCCAGCAGTCCCCTGGTTCTTAGGGACAGTACAACCTACGAGCAGTACGTC. This translates into CASSPLVLRDSTTYEQYV.

The chain carries TRBV7-9 and TRBJ1-6, with 7 bases aligning to TRBD1. Germline loops: CDR1 SEHNR, CDR2 FQNEAQ (reference sequence). The CDR3 has 16 residues. V dropped 5 bases and J dropped 6; count of bases not matched to a gene: 10. CDR3 bases: TGTGCCAGCAGCCCTCGAGGACAGGAGGGTAATTCACCCCTCCACTTT. It yields the protein CASSPRGQEGNSPLHF.

The chain couples TRBV19 to TRBJ1-4, with D hard to call. The germline V gene encodes CDR1 LNHDA and CDR2 SQIVND (reference sequence). This CDR3 contains 14 residues. The V end was cut by 8 bases, the J end by 4 bases, with 14 bases between. DNA of the CDR3: TGTGCCAGTCGGACCGGGGTGGATAATGAAAAACTGTTTTTT. Its translation: CASRTGVDNEKLFF.

The chain couples TRBV5-1 to TRBJ1-4; D might be TRBD1 (5 bases). Germline assignment: CDR1 SGHRS and CDR2 YFSETQ. Trimming took off 3 bases at V and 8 bases at J, with 14 bases between the two ends. CDR3 length: 14 residues. CDR3 nucleotide sequence: TGCGCCAGCAGCTCGGCCCAGGGTAGGGAAAAACTGTTTTTT. Its protein product is CASSSAQGREKLFF.

This clone showed up just once. V is TRBV11-2 and J is TRBJ2-1, with TRBD2 as a possible D gene (6 bases). This CDR3 has 18 amino acids. Trimming removed 5 bases from V and 7 bases from J, with 27 bases in between. Germline assignment: CDR1 SGHAT and CDR2 FQNNGV. CDR3 bases: TGTGCCAGCAGCCTCGGGATCGGCGGGCGCGGGGATCGTAATGAGCAGTTCTTC. Its protein product is CASSLGIGGRGDRNEQFF.

The chain is built from TRBV7-2 and TRBJ2-1; D uncertain. From germline, CDR1 is SGHTA and CDR2 FQGNSA. The ends were cut back, 1 base at V and 0 bases at J, with 10 bases in the middle. The CDR3 loop spans 16 amino acids. The CDR3 region has the DNA TGTGCCAGCAGCTTAGTTGGCGGCCACTCCTACAATGAGCAGTTCTTC. This codes for CASSLVGGHSYNEQFF.

The chain couples TRBV11-2 to TRBJ1-6, with a possible D match to TRBD1 (6 bases). This CDR3 has 14 residues. The V end lost 4 bases, the J end lost 10 bases, and 14 bases lay between the germline ends. Germline V gene lookup returns CDR1 SGHAT and CDR2 FQNNGV. CDR3 loop: CASSYRVQLSPLHF. Written as DNA, the CDR3 is TGTGCCAGCAGCTACAGGGTACAATTGTCACCCCTCCACTTT.

The chain has TRBV14 and TRBJ2-3; TRBD1 matches 7 bases. Unmatched junction bases numbered 3, after V lost 6 bases and J lost 0 bases. Germline CDR1 and CDR2: SGHDN and FVKESK. The CDR3 sequence is 14 residues long. The CDR3 is CASRGTVSTDTQYF. The DNA for the CDR3 is TGTGCCAGCAGAGGGACAGTTAGCACAGATACGCAGTATTTT.